This is a list of T cell receptor beta chains from one sample in a study of control samples from healthy donors and cancer patients. Method: immunoSEQ multiplex PCR; TCRdb's copy keeps in-frame clones and lacks some. The sample contains 50,000 to 70,000 clones, 88% of which appear only once. The sample consisted of blood. The receptors here all came from a man aged 45-60 years in good health. Each CDR3 is given with its conserved first and last residue. The order of the fields is clone size, D gene, J gene, V gene, CDR3 length, CDR3 DNA, CDR3 protein. D genes are given only for firm matches. A row's size may be missing; if present it is once, few, many or a size class.

clone_size: -; d_call: -; j_call: TRBJ2-1; v_call: TRBV27; cdr3_length: 17; cdr3_nt: TGTGCCAGCAGTCCTCAGACGGTGACGAGCTCCTACAATGAGCAGTTCTTC; cdr3_aa: CASSPQTVTSSYNEQFF
clone_size: -; d_call: -; j_call: TRBJ1-2; v_call: TRBV6-5; cdr3_length: 14; cdr3_nt: TGTGCCAGCAGTTACAGGGGGGAGGGCTATGGCTACACCTTC; cdr3_aa: CASSYRGEGYGYTF
clone_size: -; d_call: -; j_call: TRBJ1-5; v_call: TRBV27; cdr3_length: 13; cdr3_nt: TGTGCCAGCAGTTTGGGACGGAATCAGCCCCAGCATTTT; cdr3_aa: CASSLGRNQPQHF
clone_size: -; d_call: -; j_call: TRBJ2-7; v_call: TRBV9; cdr3_length: 14; cdr3_nt: TGTGCCAGCAGCGTTGGCGGTAGTGGTGGCGAGCAGTACTTC; cdr3_aa: CASSVGGSGGEQYF
clone_size: -; d_call: TRBD1; j_call: TRBJ1-1; v_call: TRBV13; cdr3_length: 15; cdr3_nt: TGTGCCAGCAGCTCCTACAGGGGGCGCAGCACTGAAGCTTTCTTT; cdr3_aa: CASSSYRGRSTEAFF
clone_size: -; d_call: -; j_call: TRBJ2-6; v_call: TRBV28; cdr3_length: 17; cdr3_nt: TGTGCCAGCAGTTTATTAGTTTCCGACTCTGGGGCCAACGTCCTGACTTTC; cdr3_aa: CASSLLVSDSGANVLTF
clone_size: -; d_call: -; j_call: TRBJ1-4; v_call: TRBV25-1; cdr3_length: 14; cdr3_nt: TGTGCCAGCAGTGGGGTGGTAACTAATGAAAAACTGTTTTTT; cdr3_aa: CASSGVVTNEKLFF
clone_size: -; d_call: -; j_call: TRBJ1-5; v_call: TRBV5-1; cdr3_length: 13; cdr3_nt: TGCGCCAGCAGCTTGGGCGAGAATCAGCCCCAGCATTTT; cdr3_aa: CASSLGENQPQHF
clone_size: -; d_call: -; j_call: TRBJ1-2; v_call: TRBV19; cdr3_length: 12; cdr3_nt: TGTGCCAGTACTCCAGGGGTCTATGGCTACACCTTC; cdr3_aa: CASTPGVYGYTF
clone_size: -; d_call: TRBD1; j_call: TRBJ1-5; v_call: TRBV9; cdr3_length: 17; cdr3_nt: TGTGCCAGCAGCGTACGACCCCACAAACAGGGGAATCAGCCCCAGCATTTT; cdr3_aa: CASSVRPHKQGNQPQHF
clone_size: -; d_call: -; j_call: TRBJ2-7; v_call: TRBV28; cdr3_length: 15; cdr3_nt: TGTGCCAGCAGTTATGGGAGGAGTTTCTCCTACGAGCAGTACTTC; cdr3_aa: CASSYGRSFSYEQYF
clone_size: -; d_call: TRBD1; j_call: TRBJ2-5; v_call: TRBV28; cdr3_length: 16; cdr3_nt: TGTGCCAGCAGCCTCCCCCTACAGGGGGCCCGGGAGACCCAGTACTTC; cdr3_aa: CASSLPLQGARETQYF
clone_size: -; d_call: -; j_call: TRBJ1-1; v_call: TRBV19; cdr3_length: 14; cdr3_nt: TGTGCCAGTAGTATGTCGGCGGTGAACACTGAAGCTTTCTTT; cdr3_aa: CASSMSAVNTEAFF
clone_size: -; d_call: -; j_call: TRBJ2-7; v_call: TRBV10-3; cdr3_length: 14; cdr3_nt: TGTGCCAGTGTCGGAGGCGTTGGCTCCTACGAGCAGTACTTC; cdr3_aa: CASVGGVGSYEQYF
clone_size: -; d_call: -; j_call: TRBJ2-5; v_call: TRBV27; cdr3_length: 14; cdr3_nt: TGTGCCAGCAGTTTTAGAGGGACGGAAGAGACCCAGTACTTC; cdr3_aa: CASSFRGTEETQYF
clone_size: -; d_call: -; j_call: TRBJ1-5; v_call: TRBV3-1/TRBV3-2; cdr3_length: 14; cdr3_nt: TGTGCCAGCAGCCAAGCCCCCAGCAATCAGCCCCAGCATTTT; cdr3_aa: CASSQAPSNQPQHF
clone_size: -; d_call: -; j_call: TRBJ1-2; v_call: TRBV4-3; cdr3_length: 17; cdr3_nt: TGCGCCAGCAGCCAAGACCGAGGCGGGGGAATGGGCTATGGCTACACCTTC; cdr3_aa: CASSQDRGGGMGYGYTF
clone_size: -; d_call: -; j_call: TRBJ2-1; v_call: TRBV18; cdr3_length: 11; cdr3_nt: TGTGCCAGCTCCTCGACTAGAGAGCAGTTCTTC; cdr3_aa: CASSSTREQFF
clone_size: -; d_call: TRBD2; j_call: TRBJ2-2; v_call: TRBV24-1; cdr3_length: 16; cdr3_nt: TGTGCCACCAGTGCTCCAGATGCTAGCGGGAGGGGGGAGCTGTTTTTT; cdr3_aa: CATSAPDASGRGELFF
clone_size: -; d_call: -; j_call: TRBJ1-1; v_call: TRBV10-3; cdr3_length: 15; cdr3_nt: TGTGCCATCAGTGAGTCGGGGGGCATGAACACTGAAGCTTTCTTT; cdr3_aa: CAISESGGMNTEAFF
clone_size: -; d_call: -; j_call: TRBJ2-7; v_call: TRBV6-5; cdr3_length: 15; cdr3_nt: TGTGCCAGCAAGAATACAGGATCCATGGGCTACGAGCAGTACTTC; cdr3_aa: CASKNTGSMGYEQYF
clone_size: -; d_call: -; j_call: TRBJ1-5; v_call: TRBV21-1; cdr3_length: 17; cdr3_nt: TGTGCCAGCAGCAGACACCGGGACGGACCGCCAAATCAGCCCCAGCATTTT; cdr3_aa: CASSRHRDGPPNQPQHF
clone_size: -; d_call: -; j_call: TRBJ2-2; v_call: TRBV6-1; cdr3_length: 13; cdr3_nt: TGTGCCAGCAGTGAGATGAGGGCCGGGGAGCTGTTTTTT; cdr3_aa: CASSEMRAGELFF
clone_size: -; d_call: -; j_call: TRBJ2-2; v_call: TRBV19; cdr3_length: 17; cdr3_nt: TGTGCCAGTAGCCAGACAGGATCGGGCCCAAACACCGGGGAGCTGTTTTTT; cdr3_aa: CASSQTGSGPNTGELFF
clone_size: -; d_call: -; j_call: TRBJ1-5; v_call: TRBV24-1; cdr3_length: 14; cdr3_nt: TGTGCCACCAGTGATCCGGCGGCTAGTCAGCCCCAGCATTTT; cdr3_aa: CATSDPAASQPQHF
clone_size: -; d_call: -; j_call: TRBJ2-6; v_call: TRBV5-8; cdr3_length: 15; cdr3_nt: TGTGCCAGCAGCTTGCGATGGGTCGGGGCCAACGTCCTGACTTTC; cdr3_aa: CASSLRWVGANVLTF
clone_size: few; d_call: -; j_call: TRBJ1-5; v_call: TRBV4-3; cdr3_length: 15; cdr3_nt: TGCGCCAGCAGCGGGACGGTATATAGCAATCAGCCCCAGCATTTT; cdr3_aa: CASSGTVYSNQPQHF
clone_size: -; d_call: -; j_call: TRBJ1-5; v_call: TRBV12-3/TRBV12-4; cdr3_length: 13; cdr3_nt: TGTGCCAGCAGTCCAGGGGCCAATCAGCCCCAGCATTTT; cdr3_aa: CASSPGANQPQHF
clone_size: -; d_call: -; j_call: TRBJ2-5; v_call: TRBV6-5; cdr3_length: 13; cdr3_nt: TGTGCCAGCAGTTTGGGCAGGGAGGCGACCCAGTACTTC; cdr3_aa: CASSLGREATQYF
clone_size: -; d_call: TRBD2; j_call: TRBJ2-1; v_call: TRBV20-1; cdr3_length: 11; cdr3_nt: TGCAGTGCTGATAGCGGGAATGAGCAGTTCTTC; cdr3_aa: CSADSGNEQFF
clone_size: few; d_call: TRBD2; j_call: TRBJ2-3; v_call: TRBV9; cdr3_length: 17; cdr3_nt: TGTGCCAGCAGCGTAGAGGGAGGGCGGGCATACACAGATACGCAGTATTTT; cdr3_aa: CASSVEGGRAYTDTQYF
clone_size: -; d_call: -; j_call: TRBJ1-1; v_call: TRBV18; cdr3_length: 14; cdr3_nt: TGTGCCAGCTCACCACAGGGAGTGAACACTGAAGCTTTCTTT; cdr3_aa: CASSPQGVNTEAFF
clone_size: few; d_call: TRBD1; j_call: TRBJ2-7; v_call: TRBV12-5; cdr3_length: 12; cdr3_nt: TGTGCTAGCGACAGGGGTGGGTACGAGCAGTACTTC; cdr3_aa: CASDRGGYEQYF
clone_size: -; d_call: -; j_call: TRBJ2-7; v_call: TRBV4-3; cdr3_length: 16; cdr3_nt: TGCGCCAGCAGCCAAGGGCGAACCGTGAGCTCCTACGAGCAGTACTTC; cdr3_aa: CASSQGRTVSSYEQYF
clone_size: few; d_call: -; j_call: TRBJ2-1; v_call: TRBV2; cdr3_length: 14; cdr3_nt: TGTGCCAGCGAGCAGAATCAAGAGTACAATGAGCAGTTCTTC; cdr3_aa: CASEQNQEYNEQFF
clone_size: -; d_call: TRBD1; j_call: TRBJ2-1; v_call: TRBV29-1; cdr3_length: 14; cdr3_nt: TGCAGCGTTGATAGGCAGGGGGCGAACAATGAGCAGTTCTTC; cdr3_aa: CSVDRQGANNEQFF
clone_size: -; d_call: -; j_call: TRBJ1-2; v_call: TRBV18; cdr3_length: 14; cdr3_nt: TGTGCCAGCTCACCTTCAGGATCGAACTATGGCTACACCTTC; cdr3_aa: CASSPSGSNYGYTF